This note documents a single TCR beta chain sequence. No antigen is known for it. The data originate from a study of shared clonotypes between healthy human individuals. Study context: Three plates were used per donor for CD4 naive, three for CD4 memory, two for CD8 naive and one for CD8 memory. The study's findings and limits: Only blood underwent sampling, and tissue repertoires likely differ.

Produced via immunoSEQ multiplex PCR; TCRdb's table is partial and in-frame only. The sample shows around 620,000 clones, roughly 95% of them seen only once. The germline CDR1 and CDR2 sequences are GTSNPN and SVGIG (reference sequence). This CDR3 comprises 13 residues. Naive CD8 cells, CD45RO-negative and positively selected for CCR7, excluded terminally differentiated effector memory CD45RA+ cells. The V and J genes are TRBV30 and TRBJ2-5, with TRBD2 identical over 8 bases. TRBJ2-7 matches the DNA end more closely, so the J call is doubtful. The sample taken for sequencing was naive CD8+ T cells sorted from blood. This sequence originates from a woman in her twenties or thirties in good health. The CDR3 DNA reads TGTGCCTGGAAAGAGCGGGAGCTCGACGAGCAGTACTTC. This gives the protein CAWKERELDEQYF.